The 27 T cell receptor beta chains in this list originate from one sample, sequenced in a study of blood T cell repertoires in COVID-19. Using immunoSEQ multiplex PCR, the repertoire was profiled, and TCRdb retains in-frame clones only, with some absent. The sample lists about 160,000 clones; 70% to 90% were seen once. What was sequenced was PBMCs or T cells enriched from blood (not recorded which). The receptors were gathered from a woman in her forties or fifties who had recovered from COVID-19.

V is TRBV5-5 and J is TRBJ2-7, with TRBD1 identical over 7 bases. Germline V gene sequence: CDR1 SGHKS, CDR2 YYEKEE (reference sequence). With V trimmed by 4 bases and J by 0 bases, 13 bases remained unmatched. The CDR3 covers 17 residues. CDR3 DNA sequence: TGTGCCAGCAGCCAACTCGCCGGGACAGCAAACTCCTACGAGCAGTACTTC. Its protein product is CASSQLAGTANSYEQYF.

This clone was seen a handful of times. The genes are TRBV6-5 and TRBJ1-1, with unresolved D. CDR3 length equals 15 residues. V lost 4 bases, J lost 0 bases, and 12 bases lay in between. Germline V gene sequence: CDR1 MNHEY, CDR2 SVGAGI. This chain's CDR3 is CASSSTPGVNTEAFF. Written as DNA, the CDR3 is TGTGCCAGCAGTTCAACTCCGGGTGTGAACACTGAAGCTTTCTTT.

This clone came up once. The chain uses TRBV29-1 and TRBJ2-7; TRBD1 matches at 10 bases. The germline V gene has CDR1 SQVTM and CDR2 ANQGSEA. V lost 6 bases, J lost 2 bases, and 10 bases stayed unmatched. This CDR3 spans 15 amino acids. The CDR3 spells CSVAKTGGVTYEQYF. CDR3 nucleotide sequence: TGCAGCGTGGCGAAGACAGGGGGCGTAACCTACGAGCAGTACTTC.

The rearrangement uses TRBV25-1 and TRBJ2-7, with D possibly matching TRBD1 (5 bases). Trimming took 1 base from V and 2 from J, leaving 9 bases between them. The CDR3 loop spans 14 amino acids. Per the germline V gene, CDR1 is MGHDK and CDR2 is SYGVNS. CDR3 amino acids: CASSEFGATYEQYF. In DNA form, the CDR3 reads TGTGCCAGCAGTGAATTTGGGGCAACCTACGAGCAGTACTTC.

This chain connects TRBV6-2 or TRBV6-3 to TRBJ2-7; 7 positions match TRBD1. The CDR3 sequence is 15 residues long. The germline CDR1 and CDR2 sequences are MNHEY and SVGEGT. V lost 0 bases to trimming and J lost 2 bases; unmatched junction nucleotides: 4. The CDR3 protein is CASSYSPTGAYEQYF. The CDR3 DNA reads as TGTGCCAGCAGTTACTCCCCCACAGGGGCCTACGAGCAGTACTTC.

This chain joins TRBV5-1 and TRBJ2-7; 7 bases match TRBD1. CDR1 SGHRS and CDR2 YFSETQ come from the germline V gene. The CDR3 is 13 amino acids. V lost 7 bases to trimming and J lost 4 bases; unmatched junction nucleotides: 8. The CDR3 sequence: CASGAGTAYEQYF. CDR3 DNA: TGCGCCAGCGGAGCCGGGACAGCATACGAGCAGTACTTC. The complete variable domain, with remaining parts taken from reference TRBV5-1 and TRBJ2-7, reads KAGVTQTPRYLIKTRGQQVTLSCSPISGHRSVSWYQQTPGQGLQFLFEYFSETQRNKGNFPGRFSGRQFSNSRSEMNVSTLELGDSALYLCASGAGTAYEQYFGPGTRLTVT.

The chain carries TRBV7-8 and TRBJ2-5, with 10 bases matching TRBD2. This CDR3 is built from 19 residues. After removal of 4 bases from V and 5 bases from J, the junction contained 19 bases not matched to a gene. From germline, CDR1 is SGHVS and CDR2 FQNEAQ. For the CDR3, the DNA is TGTGCCAGCAGCTCACCTCCGGGCACTAGCGGGGTTAAAGGGGAGACCCAGTACTTC. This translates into CASSSPPGTSGVKGETQYF.

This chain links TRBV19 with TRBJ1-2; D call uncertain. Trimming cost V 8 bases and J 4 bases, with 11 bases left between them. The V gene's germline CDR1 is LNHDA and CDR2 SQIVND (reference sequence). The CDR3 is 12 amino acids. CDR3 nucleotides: TGTGCCAGTTCCCAGGTACCCTATGGCTACACCTTC. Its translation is CASSQVPYGYTF.

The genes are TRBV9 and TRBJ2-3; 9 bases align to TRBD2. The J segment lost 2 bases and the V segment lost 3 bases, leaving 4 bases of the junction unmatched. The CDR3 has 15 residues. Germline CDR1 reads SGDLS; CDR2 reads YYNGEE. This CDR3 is CASSDSSGTTDTQYF. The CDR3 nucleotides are TGTGCCAGCAGCGATTCTAGCGGGACCACAGATACGCAGTATTTT.

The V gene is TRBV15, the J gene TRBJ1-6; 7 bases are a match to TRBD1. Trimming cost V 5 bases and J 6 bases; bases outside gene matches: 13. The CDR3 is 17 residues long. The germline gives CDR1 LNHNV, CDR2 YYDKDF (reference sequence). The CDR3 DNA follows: TGTGCCACCAGCCCACAACTTCTGACAGGGCTTAATTCACCCCTCCACTTT. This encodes CATSPQLLTGLNSPLHF.

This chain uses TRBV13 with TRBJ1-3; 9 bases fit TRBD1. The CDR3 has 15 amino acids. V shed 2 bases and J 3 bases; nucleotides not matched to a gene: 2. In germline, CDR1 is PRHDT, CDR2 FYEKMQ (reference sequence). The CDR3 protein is CASSLRQGGGNTIYF. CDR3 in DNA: TGTGCCAGCAGCTTAAGACAGGGGGGTGGAAACACCATATATTTT.

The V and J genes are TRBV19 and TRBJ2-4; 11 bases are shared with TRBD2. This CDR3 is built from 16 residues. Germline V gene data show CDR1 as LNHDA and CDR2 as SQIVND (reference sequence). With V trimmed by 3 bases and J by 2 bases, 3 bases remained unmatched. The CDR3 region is CASSMLAGGSKNIQYF. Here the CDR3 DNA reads TGTGCCAGTAGTATGCTAGCGGGGGGCTCCAAAAACATTCAGTACTTC.

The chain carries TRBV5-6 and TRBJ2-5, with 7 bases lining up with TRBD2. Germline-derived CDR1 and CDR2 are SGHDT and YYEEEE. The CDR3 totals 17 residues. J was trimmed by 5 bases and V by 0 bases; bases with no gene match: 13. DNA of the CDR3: TGTGCCAGCAGCTTGGTGGACGGGAGCGGGGCGGCGGAGACCCAGTACTTC. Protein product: CASSLVDGSGAAETQYF.

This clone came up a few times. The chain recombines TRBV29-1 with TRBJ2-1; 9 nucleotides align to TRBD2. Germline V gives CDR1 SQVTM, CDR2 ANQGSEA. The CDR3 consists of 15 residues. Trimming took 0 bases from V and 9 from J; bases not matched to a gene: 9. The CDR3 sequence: CSVEDWRLADGEQFF. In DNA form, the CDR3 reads TGCAGCGTTGAAGATTGGAGACTAGCGGATGGTGAGCAGTTCTTC.

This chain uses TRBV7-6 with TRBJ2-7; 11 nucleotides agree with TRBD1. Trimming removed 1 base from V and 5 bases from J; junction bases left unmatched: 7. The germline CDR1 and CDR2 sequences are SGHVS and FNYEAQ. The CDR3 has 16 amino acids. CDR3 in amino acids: CASSLGTGTGGNEQYF. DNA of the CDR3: TGTGCCAGCAGCTTAGGGACCGGGACAGGGGGGAACGAGCAGTACTTC.

The CDR3 spells CASSPLGVGEQYF. The CDR3 nucleotides are TGTGCCAGCAGCCCCCTCGGGGTCGGCGAGCAGTACTTC. The genes are TRBV3-1 (or the pseudogene TRBV3-2) and TRBJ2-7; D possibly corresponds to TRBD2 (5 bases). V lost 4 bases, J lost 6 bases, and 13 bases lay in between. Germline CDR1 and CDR2: LGHDT and YNNKEL (reference sequence). CDR3 length equals 13 residues.

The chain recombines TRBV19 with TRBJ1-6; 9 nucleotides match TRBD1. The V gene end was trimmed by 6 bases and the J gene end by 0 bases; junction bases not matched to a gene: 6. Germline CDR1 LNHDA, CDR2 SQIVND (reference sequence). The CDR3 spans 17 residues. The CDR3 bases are TGTGCCAGTAGCCAGGGACAGGGACGCTCCTATAATTCACCCCTCCACTTT. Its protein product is CASSQGQGRSYNSPLHF.

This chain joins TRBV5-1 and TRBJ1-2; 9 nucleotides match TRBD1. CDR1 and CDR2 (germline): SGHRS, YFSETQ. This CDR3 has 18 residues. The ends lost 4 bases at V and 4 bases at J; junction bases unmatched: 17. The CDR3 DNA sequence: TGCGCCAGCAGCCCAAATGGACAGGGGAACCGGCTAGTCTATGGCTACACCTTC. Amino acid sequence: CASSPNGQGNRLVYGYTF.

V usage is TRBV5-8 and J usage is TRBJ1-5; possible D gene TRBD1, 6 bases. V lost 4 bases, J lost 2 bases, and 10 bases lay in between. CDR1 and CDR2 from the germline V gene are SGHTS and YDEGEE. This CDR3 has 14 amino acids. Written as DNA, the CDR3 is TGTGCCAGCAGCACGGGACAACGCAATCAGCCCCAGCATTTT. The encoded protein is CASSTGQRNQPQHF. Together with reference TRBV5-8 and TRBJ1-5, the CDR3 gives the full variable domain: EAGVTQSPTHLIKTRGQQATLRCSPISGHTSVYWYQQALGLGLQFLLWYDEGEERNRGNFPPRFSGRQFPNYSSELNVNALELEDSALYLCASSTGQRNQPQHFGDGTRLSIL.

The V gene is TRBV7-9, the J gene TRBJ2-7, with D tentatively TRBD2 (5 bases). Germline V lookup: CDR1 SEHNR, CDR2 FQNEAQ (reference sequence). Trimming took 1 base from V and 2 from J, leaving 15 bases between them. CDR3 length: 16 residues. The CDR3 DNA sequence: TGTGCCAGCAGCTTAGGGGTACTCGGGATTCCCTACGAGCAGTACTTC. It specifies CASSLGVLGIPYEQYF. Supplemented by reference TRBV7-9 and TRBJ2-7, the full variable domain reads DTGVSQNPRHKITKRGQNVTFRCDPISEHNRLYWYRQTLGQGPEFLTYFQNEAQLEKSRLLSDRFSAERPKGSFSTLEIQRTEQGDSAMYLCASSLGVLGIPYEQYFGPGTRLTVT.

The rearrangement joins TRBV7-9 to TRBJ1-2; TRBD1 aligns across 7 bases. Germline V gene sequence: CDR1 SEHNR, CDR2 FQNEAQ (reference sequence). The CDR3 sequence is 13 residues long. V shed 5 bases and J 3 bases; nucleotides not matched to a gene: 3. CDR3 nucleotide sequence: TGTGCCAGCAGCGCCGGGACAGACTATGGCTACACCTTC. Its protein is CASSAGTDYGYTF.

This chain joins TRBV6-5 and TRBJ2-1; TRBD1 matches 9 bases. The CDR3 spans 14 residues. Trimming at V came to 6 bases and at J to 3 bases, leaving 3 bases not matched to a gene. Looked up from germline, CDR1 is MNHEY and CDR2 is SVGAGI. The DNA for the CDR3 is TGTGCCAGCAGACAGGGGGCCATCTACAATGAGCAGTTCTTC. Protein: CASRQGAIYNEQFF.

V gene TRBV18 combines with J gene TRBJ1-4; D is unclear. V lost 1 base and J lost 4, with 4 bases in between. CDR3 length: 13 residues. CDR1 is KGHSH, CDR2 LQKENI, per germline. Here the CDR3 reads CASSPRSNEKLFF. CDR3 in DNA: TGTGCCAGCTCACCACGGAGTAATGAAAAACTGTTTTTT.

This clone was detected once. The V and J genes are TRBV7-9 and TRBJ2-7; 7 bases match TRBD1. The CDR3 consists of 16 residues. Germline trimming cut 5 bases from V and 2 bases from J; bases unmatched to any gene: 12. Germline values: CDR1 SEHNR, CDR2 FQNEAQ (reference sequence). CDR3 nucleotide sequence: TGTGCCAGCAGCCCCCTGGACAGGTCATTTACCTACGAGCAGTACTTC. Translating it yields CASSPLDRSFTYEQYF.

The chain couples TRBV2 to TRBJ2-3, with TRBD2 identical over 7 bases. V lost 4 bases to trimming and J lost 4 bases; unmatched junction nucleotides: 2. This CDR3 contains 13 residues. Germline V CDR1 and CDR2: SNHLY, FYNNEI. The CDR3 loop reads CASSGGRADTQYF. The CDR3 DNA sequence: TGTGCCAGCAGTGGGGGGAGGGCAGATACGCAGTATTTT.

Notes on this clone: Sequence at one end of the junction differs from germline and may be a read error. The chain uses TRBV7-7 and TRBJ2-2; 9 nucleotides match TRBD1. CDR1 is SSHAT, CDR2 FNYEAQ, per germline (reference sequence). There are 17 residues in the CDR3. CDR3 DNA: TGTGCTAGCAGCCCGAACCCCACAGGGGGCCGGGGCGGGGAGCTGTTTTTT. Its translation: CASSPNPTGGRGGELFF.

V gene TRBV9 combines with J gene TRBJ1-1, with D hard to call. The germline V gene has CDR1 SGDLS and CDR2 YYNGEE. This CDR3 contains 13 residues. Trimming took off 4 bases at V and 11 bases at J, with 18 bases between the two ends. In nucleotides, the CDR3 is TGTGCCAGCAGCCCCGAGCGGGATTTGGTTGCTTTCTTT. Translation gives CASSPERDLVAFF.